This entry lists 32 T cell receptor beta chains sequenced from one sample in a study of regulatory and conventional T cells in RAG deficiency. This table comes from immunoSEQ multiplex PCR, and its TCRdb copy is limited to in-frame clones, with some not included. Of roughly 32,000 clones listed, about 91% were seen once; the top ten hold roughly an eighth. The sample was also linked to a second study, of regulatory T cells. This second report adds: Amplification used 52 TRBV primers and 13 TRBJ primers.

The sample consisted of CD8+ T cells sorted from blood. These receptors all stem from a human donor in good health.

The V call is TRBV18, the J call TRBJ1-2; no firm D call. The germline V gene encodes CDR1 KGHSH and CDR2 LQKENI. This CDR3 has 16 amino acids. V dropped 0 bases and J dropped 4 bases, with 15 bases sitting between them. CDR3 bases: TGTGCCAGCTCACCACCGAGGTTCCCCCCGACCTATGGCTACACCTTC. Its protein product is CASSPPRFPPTYGYTF.

DNA for the CDR3: TGTGCCAGCAGCGTAGTCCCCTCCACAACTAATGAAAAACTGTTTTTT. It yields the protein CASSVVPSTTNEKLFF. This chain uses TRBV9 with TRBJ1-4; D ambiguous. CDR1 SGDLS and CDR2 YYNGEE come from the germline V gene. This CDR3 spans 16 amino acids. V lost 0 bases and J 0 bases, leaving 9 bases between the germline ends.

The rearrangement links TRBV9 to TRBJ1-2; D is unclear. CDR3 length equals 17 residues. CDR1 is SGDLS, CDR2 YYNGEE, per germline. Trimming took off 0 bases at V and 4 bases at J, with 19 bases between the two ends. This chain's CDR3 is CASSVAPQERVTYGYTF. CDR3 nucleotides: TGTGCCAGCAGCGTAGCCCCCCAGGAAAGGGTCACCTATGGCTACACCTTC.

The J gene is TRBJ2-3, the V gene TRBV28, with 7 nucleotides matching TRBD2. After removal of 6 bases from V and 4 bases from J, the junction contained 10 bases not matched to a gene. Germline V CDR1 and CDR2: MDHEN, SYDVKM. The CDR3 is 15 residues long. The CDR3 DNA sequence: TGTGCCAGCAGCTTAACTAGCGTTGGTGCAGATACGCAGTATTTT. Translated, it gives CASSLTSVGADTQYF.

The chain recombines TRBV5-6 with TRBJ2-1; TRBD2 matches at 9 bases. The CDR3 covers 16 residues. Germline CDR1 SGHDT, CDR2 YYEEEE. Trimming took 3 bases from V and 5 from J; bases not matched to a gene: 9. The CDR3 DNA reads as TGTGCCAGCAGCTGGGGGGGGCTAGCGGGGCACAATGAGCAGTTCTTC. Protein product: CASSWGGLAGHNEQFF.

This chain joins TRBV6-1 and TRBJ2-1, with a possible D match to TRBD1 (5 bases). V was trimmed by 8 bases and J by 1 base, leaving 15 bases between them. The germline gives CDR1 MNHNS, CDR2 SASEGT. CDR3 length equals 15 residues. The CDR3 is CASLRDFGSYNEQFF. The CDR3 DNA reads as TGTGCCAGCCTCAGGGATTTTGGGTCCTACAATGAGCAGTTCTTC.

This chain connects TRBV30 to TRBJ1-1; D remains ambiguous. The CDR3 loop spans 11 amino acids. Between the trimmed V and J ends, which lost 4 bases and 8 bases, there was a span of 11 bases. Germline V gene sequence: CDR1 GTSNPN, CDR2 SVGIG (reference sequence). In DNA, the CDR3 is TGTGCCTGGACGCGTTCAAGGGAAGCTTTCTTT. It translates to CAWTRSREAFF.

The genes are TRBV5-1 and TRBJ1-5; 7 bases match TRBD1. The J segment lost 5 bases and the V segment lost 2 bases, leaving 7 bases of the junction unmatched. This CDR3 region has 15 residues. Germline assignment: CDR1 SGHRS and CDR2 YFSETQ. DNA of the CDR3: TGCGCCAGCAGCTTAACTACAGGGGCTGATCAGCCCCAGCATTTT. Amino acid sequence: CASSLTTGADQPQHF.

The chain uses TRBV10-3 and TRBJ1-1; D perhaps matches TRBD1 (5 bases). This CDR3 comprises 12 residues. Per the germline V gene, CDR1 is ENHRY and CDR2 is SYGVKD. V was shortened by 5 bases and J by 5 bases, with 9 bases between the two germline ends. CDR3 protein: CAISSRGTEAFF. The CDR3 bases are TGTGCCATCAGTTCCCGGGGGACTGAAGCTTTCTTT.

The chain joins TRBV2 to TRBJ2-2, with TRBD2 identical over 7 bases. The CDR3 has 15 residues. Trimming cost V 3 bases and J 2 bases; bases outside gene matches: 3. The germline gives CDR1 SNHLY, CDR2 FYNNEI. CDR3 in DNA: TGTGCCAGCAGTGAGAGGGACTACAACACCGGGGAGCTGTTTTTT. Its protein is CASSERDYNTGELFF.

The CDR3 protein is CASSITASRTPTNEKLFF. The CDR3 region has the DNA TGTGCCAGTAGTATAACGGCCAGCCGGACTCCAACTAATGAAAAACTGTTTTTT. This chain uses TRBV19 with TRBJ1-4; D gene unclear. CDR3 length equals 18 residues. Germline values: CDR1 LNHDA, CDR2 SQIVND (reference sequence). V lost 2 bases to trimming and J lost 0 bases, with 16 bases between them.

The chain's CDR3 is CASRFNGLNEQFF. The CDR3 coding sequence is TGTGCCAGTCGGTTCAACGGTCTCAATGAGCAGTTCTTC. The chain combines TRBV19 with TRBJ2-1; D gene unclear. Germline CDR1 reads LNHDA; CDR2 reads SQIVND (reference sequence). The germline V and J ends were trimmed by 8 bases and 6 bases, with 14 bases remaining between them. This CDR3 has 13 residues.

The CDR3 is CASSNAGSTGELFF. DNA for the CDR3: TGTGCCAGTAGTAACGCCGGGAGCACCGGGGAGCTGTTTTTT. This chain connects TRBV19 to TRBJ2-2, with a possible D match to TRBD2 (6 bases). Germline assignment: CDR1 LNHDA and CDR2 SQIVND (reference sequence). The CDR3 extends over 14 amino acids. V lost 4 bases and J lost 4, with 10 bases in between.

CDR3: CASSARGKNTEAFF. CDR3 nucleotide sequence: TGTGCCAGCAGCGCCCGCGGTAAGAACACTGAAGCTTTCTTT. The chain employs TRBV9 and TRBJ1-1; D call uncertain. This CDR3 contains 14 residues. CDR1 SGDLS and CDR2 YYNGEE come from the germline V gene. V lost 3 bases and J 1 base, leaving 10 bases between the germline ends.

The CDR3 spells CASSLTGEREQYF. The CDR3 DNA is TGTGCCAGCAGCTTGACTGGGGAGCGCGAGCAGTACTTC. The chain uses TRBV7-3 and TRBJ2-7; TRBD2 might be the D (5 bases). Germline V gene lookup returns CDR1 SGHTA and CDR2 FQGTGA. V was trimmed by 3 bases and J by 6 bases, leaving 12 bases between them. This CDR3 has 13 amino acids.

The chain has TRBV7-9 and TRBJ2-1; no clear D gene. With 6 bases removed from V and 6 bases from J, the gap between germline ends came to 18 bases. CDR1 is SEHNR, CDR2 FQNEAQ, per germline (reference sequence). The CDR3 has 15 residues. CDR3 loop: CASSPSGLLFNEQFF. The CDR3 nucleotides are TGTGCCAGCAGTCCTAGTGGCCTCCTTTTCAATGAGCAGTTCTTC. Full variable domain (remainder filled in from reference TRBV7-9 and TRBJ2-1): DTGVSQNPRHKITKRGQNVTFRCDPISEHNRLYWYRQTLGQGPEFLTYFQNEAQLEKSRLLSDRFSAERPKGSFSTLEIQRTEQGDSAMYLCASSPSGLLFNEQFFGPGTRLTVL.

Remarks on this clone: A junction boundary mismatches the germline segment, possibly from a read error. CDR3: CASSLDSQSSYEQYF. The CDR3, as DNA: TGTGCCAGCAGCTTGGACAGTCAGAGCTCCTACGAGCAGTACTTC. The rearrangement uses TRBV5-3 and TRBJ2-7, with D maybe TRBD1 (6 bases). TRBV5-3 is flagged as an ORF with uncertain function. The CDR3 runs 15 residues.

The CDR3 DNA follows: TGTGCCAGCAGTTGGCAGGTTGGCTACGAGCAGTACTTC. Translating gives CASSWQVGYEQYF. This chain uses TRBV27 with TRBJ2-7, with unresolved D. Trimming left V 4 bases short and J 3 bases short, with 10 bases between. This CDR3 contains 13 residues. Per the germline V gene, CDR1 is MNHEY and CDR2 is SMNVEV (reference sequence).

CDR3 protein: CSVRTGDTEAFF. The CDR3 DNA follows: TGCAGCGTCCGGACAGGGGACACTGAAGCTTTCTTT. This chain links TRBV29-1 with TRBJ1-1, with TRBD1 identical over 9 bases. V shed 6 bases, J shed 3 bases, and the junction held 2 bases outside the gene matches. The CDR3 is 12 residues long. The V gene's germline CDR1 is SQVTM and CDR2 ANQGSEA.

This chain uses TRBV27 with TRBJ1-6; perhaps TRBD1 as D (5 bases). This CDR3 comprises 16 residues. Germline V gene data show CDR1 as MNHEY and CDR2 as SMNVEV (reference sequence). V dropped 5 bases and J dropped 4 bases, with 15 bases sitting between them. CDR3 amino acids: CASSPHQGVYNSPLHF. CDR3 nucleotide sequence: TGTGCCAGCAGTCCGCATCAAGGGGTTTATAATTCACCCCTCCACTTT.

The chain combines TRBV7-6 with TRBJ2-2; 9 positions agree with TRBD2. This CDR3 comprises 16 residues. Germline V gives CDR1 SGHVS, CDR2 FNYEAQ. V lost 5 bases to trimming and J lost 6 bases; unmatched junction nucleotides: 10. The CDR3 here is CASSISGSVLAGELFF. In nucleotides, the CDR3 is TGTGCCAGCAGCATTAGCGGGAGCGTATTGGCCGGGGAGCTGTTTTTT.

The rearrangement links TRBV4-1 to TRBJ1-2; D gene unclear. Trimming removed 2 bases from V and 2 bases from J, with 9 bases in between. This CDR3 has 14 residues. Germline assignment: CDR1 MGHRA and CDR2 YSYEKL. The DNA of the CDR3 is TGCGCCAGCAGCCAATTTCCGGGGAACTATGGCTACACCTTC. Amino acid sequence: CASSQFPGNYGYTF.

This sequence joins TRBV6-1 and TRBJ1-4; no reliable D call. Germline V gene sequence: CDR1 MNHNS, CDR2 SASEGT. Trimming stripped 6 bases from V and 4 bases from J, with 9 bases between. The CDR3 loop spans 13 amino acids. CDR3 protein: CASSGQINEKLFF. The CDR3 DNA follows: TGTGCCAGCAGCGGGCAGATTAATGAAAAACTGTTTTTT.

In nucleotides, the CDR3 is TGTGCCAGCAGCCCTACAGGGTCGGTTCAGTTCTTC. This gives the protein CASSPTGSVQFF. The rearrangement joins TRBV7-9 to TRBJ2-1; perhaps TRBD1 as D (6 bases). The germline gives CDR1 SEHNR, CDR2 FQNEAQ (reference sequence). The CDR3 totals 12 residues. Trimming took 5 bases from V and 13 from J, leaving 15 bases between them.

The V call is TRBV7-2, the J call TRBJ2-1; 10 positions match TRBD2. The V segment lost 4 bases and the J segment 3 bases; nucleotides outside the gene matches: 3. Germline CDR1 is SGHTA and CDR2 is FQGNSA. CDR3 length: 15 amino acids. In DNA form, the CDR3 reads TGTGCCAGCAGCTCAACTAGCGGGGTCTACAATGAGCAGTTCTTC. It specifies CASSSTSGVYNEQFF.

The chain is built from TRBV28 and TRBJ2-7, with D perhaps matching TRBD2 (6 bases). Germline V gives CDR1 MDHEN, CDR2 SYDVKM. V lost 2 bases and J 5 bases, leaving 19 bases between the germline ends. This CDR3 has 16 amino acids. CDR3 residues: CASSLRGLTVMHEQYF. Written as DNA, the CDR3 is TGTGCCAGCAGTTTAAGGGGACTGACAGTGATGCACGAGCAGTACTTC.

V is TRBV7-9 and J is TRBJ2-7; D gene unclear. Per the germline V gene, CDR1 is SEHNR and CDR2 is FQNEAQ (reference sequence). The V end was cut by 5 bases, the J end by 4 bases, with 12 bases between. The CDR3 runs 13 residues. DNA for the CDR3: TGTGCCAGCAGCCCCCCCCGGGCGTACGAGCAGTACTTC. This gives the protein CASSPPRAYEQYF.

This rearrangement joins TRBV7-9 to TRBJ2-7; 11 nucleotides align to TRBD2. The germline gives CDR1 SEHNR, CDR2 FQNEAQ (reference sequence). The CDR3 loop spans 15 amino acids. With 5 bases clipped from V and 3 bases from J, the junction kept 6 bases outside the gene matches. The CDR3 DNA is TGTGCCAGCAGCGCTAGCGGGGGGTCTCTCTACGAGCAGTACTTC. Translating it yields CASSASGGSLYEQYF.

The gene calls are TRBV10-3 and TRBJ2-1; D is possibly TRBD1 (6 bases). Trimming shortened V by 5 bases and J by 0 bases, and 11 bases separated the two germline ends. This CDR3 spans 15 amino acids. CDR1 is ENHRY and CDR2 is SYGVKD in the germline V gene. The CDR3 protein is CAISQTGDSYNEQFF. The CDR3 coding sequence is TGTGCCATCAGTCAGACAGGAGACTCCTACAATGAGCAGTTCTTC.

The rearrangement links TRBV14 to TRBJ2-1, with 11 nucleotides matching TRBD2. Looked up from germline, CDR1 is SGHDN and CDR2 is FVKESK. The CDR3 has 15 amino acids. The V segment lost 4 bases and the J segment 8 bases; nucleotides outside the gene matches: 7. The CDR3 is CASSPTSGSWYEQFF. Here the CDR3 DNA reads TGTGCCAGCAGCCCCACTAGCGGGAGTTGGTATGAGCAGTTCTTC.

The J gene is TRBJ2-7, the V gene TRBV30, with 8 nucleotides matching TRBD1. The germline gives CDR1 GTSNPN, CDR2 SVGIG (reference sequence). V was pared by 5 bases and J by 3 bases, with 3 bases of the junction left unmatched. The length of the CDR3 is 12 residues. CDR3: CAWDTGGYEQYF. CDR3 coding DNA: TGTGCCTGGGACACAGGGGGCTACGAGCAGTACTTC.

V gene TRBV11-2 combines with J gene TRBJ2-5; 10 bases align to TRBD2. The assigned J gene may be wrong: the sequence end matches TRBJ2-7 better. The CDR3 sequence is 15 residues long. Germline assignment: CDR1 SGHAT and CDR2 FQNNGV. CDR3 DNA: TGTGCCAGCAGCGAGTGGAGGACTAGCGGCTACGAGCAGTACTTC. Translated, it gives CASSEWRTSGYEQYF.